This T cell receptor beta chain was sequenced in a study of shared clonotypes between healthy human individuals. Trimming left V 0 bases short and J 8 bases short, with 22 bases between. The CDR3 length is 17 residues. This table comes from immunoSEQ multiplex PCR, and its TCRdb copy is limited to in-frame clones, with some not included. The profile covers approximately 2.5 million clones, with 90% to 95% appearing a single time and roughly 0.14% taken by the ten largest. The gene calls are TRBV23-1 and TRBJ1-2; D gene uncertain. TRBV23-1 is treated as an ORF (open reading frame) with a function not yet certain. This TCR derives from a man aged 18 to 30 in good health. Sequences were obtained from naive CD4+ T cells sorted from blood. The subset is: CD45RA+ positively selected. The CDR3 sequence: CASSQSGRLQLWRGYTF. The CDR3 region has the DNA TGCGCCAGCAGTCAATCAGGCAGACTCCAACTCTGGCGGGGCTACACCTTC.